What follows are 22 T cell receptor beta chains derived from one specimen sequenced in a study of blood T cell repertoires in COVID-19. Sequencing was performed with immunoSEQ multiplex PCR; in TCRdb, only in-frame clones are kept and a portion is missing. The repertoire consists of some 320,000 clones, with about 92% occurring once and the leading ten covering roughly 2.6%. The sequenced material came from PBMCs or T cells enriched from blood (not recorded which). These receptors all stem from a man in his 60s who had recovered from COVID-19.

This chain connects TRBV9 to TRBJ1-6; D may be TRBD1 (5 bases). Trimming took off 3 bases at V and 0 bases at J, with 13 bases between the two ends. This CDR3 comprises 17 residues. CDR1 is SGDLS, CDR2 YYNGEE, per germline. The CDR3 DNA reads as TGTGCCAGCAGCGAGGGACTTTCTAGCTCCTATAATTCACCCCTCCACTTT. It specifies CASSEGLSSSYNSPLHF.

The rearrangement links TRBV18 to TRBJ2-2; D is perhaps TRBD2 (5 bases). CDR3 length: 14 amino acids. CDR1 is KGHSH, CDR2 LQKENI, per germline. Trimming pared 3 bases from V and 6 bases from J, leaving 11 bases between. The DNA of the CDR3 is TGTGCCAGCTCACCGGGTCTGGAGGCCGGGGAGCTGTTTTTT. Amino acid sequence: CASSPGLEAGELFF. Based on the CDR3 plus reference TRBV18 and TRBJ2-2, the full variable domain is NAGVMQNPRHLVRRRGQEARLRCSPMKGHSHVYWYRQLPEEGLKFMVYLQKENIIDESGMPKERFSAEFPKEGPSILRIQQVVRGDSAAYFCASSPGLEAGELFFGEGSRLTVL.

This sequence joins TRBV18 and TRBJ1-5, with D uncertain. Trimming shortened V by 5 bases and J by 8 bases, and 13 bases separated the two germline ends. The germline CDR1 and CDR2 sequences are KGHSH and LQKENI. This CDR3 spans 13 amino acids. The CDR3 loop reads CASSSSFSEPQHF. In DNA, the CDR3 is TGTGCCAGCTCATCCTCTTTTTCGGAGCCCCAGCATTTT.

The genes are TRBV19 and TRBJ2-1, with a tentative D call TRBD2 (5 bases). The germline V gene has CDR1 LNHDA and CDR2 SQIVND (reference sequence). CDR3 length: 15 amino acids. V was trimmed by 10 bases and J by 0 bases, leaving 16 bases between them. The CDR3 DNA sequence: TGTGCCACCGGCGGGCTAGGGAGCTCCTACAATGAGCAGTTCTTC. This sequence encodes CATGGLGSSYNEQFF.

DNA of the CDR3: TGTGCCACCTCCCGGTCCATAAACTCCTACGAGCAGTACTTC. This translates into CATSRSINSYEQYF. The chain is built from TRBV19 and TRBJ2-7, with D uncertain. In germline, CDR1 is LNHDA, CDR2 SQIVND (reference sequence). V was shortened by 10 bases and J by 0 bases, with 16 bases between the two germline ends. The CDR3 consists of 14 residues.

The gene calls are TRBV3-1 (or the pseudogene TRBV3-2) and TRBJ1-5; the D is unclear. CDR3 size: 15 residues. The germline gives CDR1 LGHDT, CDR2 YNNKEL (reference sequence). The V gene lost 1 base and the J gene lost 9 bases, with 16 bases spanning the gap. The CDR3 reads CASSQGWRPRRPQHF. For the CDR3, the DNA is TGTGCCAGCAGCCAAGGGTGGCGGCCTAGGCGGCCCCAGCATTTT.

The chain combines TRBV7-8 with TRBJ2-3; TRBD2 is a possible D gene (5 bases). V was pared by 1 base and J by 0 bases, with 11 bases between. The germline CDR1 and CDR2 sequences are SGHVS and FQNEAQ. The CDR3 length is 16 residues. The CDR3 sequence: CASSLDGGLSTDTQYF. The CDR3 DNA reads as TGTGCCAGCAGCTTAGATGGCGGGTTAAGCACAGATACGCAGTATTTT. The whole variable domain, filled in from reference TRBV7-8 and TRBJ2-3, reads GAGVSQSPRYKVAKRGQDVALRCDPISGHVSLFWYQQALGQGPEFLTYFQNEAQLDKSGLPSDRFFAERPEGSVSTLKIQRTQQEDSAVYLCASSLDGGLSTDTQYFGPGTRLTVL.

This clone appeared a single time. The chain links TRBV9 to TRBJ2-2, with a possible D match to TRBD1 (6 bases). CDR1 SGDLS and CDR2 YYNGEE come from the germline V gene. V was pared by 4 bases and J by 5 bases, with 12 bases between. This CDR3 comprises 14 residues. The CDR3 sequence is CASSIHRETGELFF. The CDR3 DNA follows: TGTGCCAGCAGCATACACAGGGAAACCGGGGAGCTGTTTTTT.

The chain combines TRBV3-1 (or the pseudogene TRBV3-2) with TRBJ2-2; maybe TRBD2 (5 bases). V dropped 8 bases and J dropped 0 bases, with 10 bases sitting between them. In germline, CDR1 is LGHDT, CDR2 YNNKEL (reference sequence). The CDR3 loop spans 14 amino acids. Written as DNA, the CDR3 is TGTGCCAGCCTAGGACTTACGAACACCGGGGAGCTGTTTTTT. It encodes CASLGLTNTGELFF.

This sequence joins TRBV9 and TRBJ1-2; TRBD1 aligns across 7 bases. This CDR3 contains 14 residues. The junction had 7 bases not matched to a gene; V was cut back by 4 bases and J by 4 bases. The germline V gene has CDR1 SGDLS and CDR2 YYNGEE. In nucleotides, the CDR3 is TGTGCCAGCAGCCCCTCACCAGGGGGCTATGGCTACACCTTC. This gives the protein CASSPSPGGYGYTF.

The sample holds a few counts of this clone. V usage is TRBV19 and J usage is TRBJ1-6; 9 nucleotides line up with TRBD1. This CDR3 comprises 16 residues. V was pared by 3 bases and J by 7 bases, with 7 bases of the junction left unmatched. The V gene's germline CDR1 is LNHDA and CDR2 SQIVND (reference sequence). CDR3 DNA sequence: TGTGCCAGTAGTATGGGGACAGGGACTAGGAATTCACCCCTCCACTTT. It specifies CASSMGTGTRNSPLHF.

The V and J genes are TRBV5-1 and TRBJ2-5; D perhaps matches TRBD2 (5 bases). Germline V gene lookup returns CDR1 SGHRS and CDR2 YFSETQ. CDR3 length equals 15 residues. V was shortened by 4 bases and J by 0 bases, with 13 bases between the two germline ends. This CDR3 reads CASSHVDGDQETQYF. CDR3 DNA sequence: TGCGCCAGCAGCCATGTGGACGGGGACCAAGAGACCCAGTACTTC.

The V and J genes are TRBV12-5 and TRBJ2-1, with D possibly being TRBD1 (6 bases). Germline CDR1 and CDR2: LGHNT and FRNRAP. This CDR3 has 12 amino acids. Deletions cut 1 base from V and 9 bases from J, with 7 bases between. The CDR3 protein is CASGLEGVEQFF. In DNA, the CDR3 is TGTGCTAGTGGTTTGGAGGGGGTTGAGCAGTTCTTC.

In this sample, this clone turned up a few times. Other DNA sequences in the same sample also yield this CDR3. The V and J genes are TRBV18 and TRBJ1-2; 8 nucleotides align to TRBD1. Trimming took 3 bases from V and 4 from J; bases not matched to a gene: 4. This CDR3 is built from 14 residues. Germline loops: CDR1 KGHSH, CDR2 LQKENI. The CDR3 region has the DNA TGTGCCAGCTCACCGGGGACAGGTCTCTATGGCTACACCTTC. It codes for CASSPGTGLYGYTF. Using reference TRBV18 and TRBJ1-2 for the parts outside the CDR3, the full variable domain is NAGVMQNPRHLVRRRGQEARLRCSPMKGHSHVYWYRQLPEEGLKFMVYLQKENIIDESGMPKERFSAEFPKEGPSILRIQQVVRGDSAAYFCASSPGTGLYGYTFGSGTRLTVV.

This chain links TRBV12-2 with TRBJ2-7; TRBD2, as called in the table, went unchecked against the DNA. TRBV12-2 is a pseudogene locus. The CDR3 loop spans 15 amino acids. The CDR3 loop is CASRCAGLAAYEQYF. The CDR3 DNA reads as TGTGCAAGTCGTTGCGCGGGGCTAGCGGCCTACGAGCAGTACTTC.

The rearrangement joins TRBV18 to TRBJ2-7, with 9 bases aligning to TRBD2. The trim removed 5 bases at V and 3 bases at J, leaving 2 bases unmatched. The germline gives CDR1 KGHSH, CDR2 LQKENI. The CDR3 has 13 residues. This CDR3 is CASSWTSDYEQYF. In DNA, the CDR3 is TGTGCCAGCTCATGGACTAGCGACTACGAGCAGTACTTC.

V and J are TRBV7-9 and TRBJ1-1; unclear D gene. Deletions cut 4 bases from V and 4 bases from J, with 25 bases between. The germline V gene has CDR1 SEHNR and CDR2 FQNEAQ (reference sequence). The CDR3 spans 18 residues. The CDR3 region is CASSSCVGGWRFCTEAFF. The CDR3 DNA sequence: TGTGCCAGCAGCTCCTGCGTTGGCGGCTGGAGATTCTGCACTGAAGCTTTCTTT.

This chain joins TRBV6-1 and TRBJ1-6; TRBD1 aligns across 7 bases. Germline CDR1 and CDR2: MNHNS and SASEGT. The trim removed 7 bases at V and 4 bases at J, leaving 7 bases unmatched. CDR3 length equals 15 residues. The CDR3 region has the DNA TGTGCCAGCAATATGGACAGGCTGTATAATTCACCCCTCCACTTT. Residues: CASNMDRLYNSPLHF.

The V gene is TRBV9, the J gene TRBJ1-2, with TRBD1 matching 7 bases. This CDR3 has 13 amino acids. Germline trimming cut 3 bases from V and 7 bases from J; bases unmatched to any gene: 6. Germline V CDR1 and CDR2: SGDLS, YYNGEE. CDR3 nucleotides: TGTGCCAGCAGCGCCTCAAACAGGGGTGGCTACACCTTC. Residues: CASSASNRGGYTF.

The chain combines TRBV5-4 with TRBJ1-1; D is unclear. The germline CDR1 and CDR2 sequences are SGHNT and YYREEE (reference sequence). V was shortened by 0 bases and J by 1 base, with 7 bases between the two germline ends. This CDR3 is 14 amino acids long. The CDR3 loop reads CASSLEAGNTEAFF. The CDR3 DNA follows: TGTGCCAGCAGCTTGGAAGCAGGGAACACTGAAGCTTTCTTT. The full variable domain, completed using reference TRBV5-4 and TRBJ1-1, is ETGVTQSPTHLIKTRGQQVTLRCSSQSGHNTVSWYQQALGQGPQFIFQYYREEENGRGNFPPRFSGLQFPNYSSELNVNALELDDSALYLCASSLEAGNTEAFFGQGTRLTVV.

The chain employs TRBV19 and TRBJ2-3; D is perhaps TRBD1 (5 bases). The CDR3 totals 15 residues. Germline V gene data show CDR1 as LNHDA and CDR2 as SQIVND (reference sequence). The V and J ends lost 1 base and 6 bases respectively, with 14 bases between them. CDR3 coding DNA: TGTGCCAGTAGTATAGGTGGGGCGCGTTGGGATACGCAGTATTTT. It yields the protein CASSIGGARWDTQYF.

This clone was detected only a few times. The chain is built from TRBV7-8 and TRBJ2-2, with D unclear. Trimming cost V 2 bases and J 0 bases, with 7 bases left between them. Germline-derived CDR1 and CDR2 are SGHVS and FQNEAQ. The CDR3 extends over 15 amino acids. The CDR3 bases are TGTGCCAGCAGCTTACTACTCCCGAACACCGGGGAGCTGTTTTTT. This encodes CASSLLLPNTGELFF.